This T cell receptor beta chain was obtained from a study of neurological immune-mediated disorders. Turning to the study itself: Of the multiple sclerosis patients, roughly 35 in total, roughly 31 were relapsing-remitting and 3 were secondary progressive.

This clonotype appeared many times. Its antigen is as yet unknown. Sequencing of 15-18 subjects in each run yielded over 160 million TCR-beta sequences. Each CDR3 protein gets one entry after TCRdb re-called the 5' RACE reads with MiXCR. In the table there are approximately 52,000 distinct CDR3 sequences, 3% to 4% of which are singletons. With 6 bases removed from V and 4 bases from J, the gap between germline ends came to 9 bases. The CDR3 runs to 13 residues. Germline V gene data show CDR1 as MNHEY and CDR2 as SVGAGI. Unsorted libraries came from 2 million PBMCs stored at -80 °C. Study outcomes and limitations: The study phylogenetically grouped the repertoires of 18 of 34 multiple sclerosis patients into one related-CDR3 cluster, a possible signature.

The V and J genes are TRBV6-5 and TRBJ2-2; D is perhaps TRBD1 or TRBD2 (5 bases each). This TCR derives from a middle-aged man with multiple sclerosis. The material sequenced was PBMCs. The CDR3 region has the DNA TGTGCCAGCAGGGGACGGGCCACCGGGGAGCTGTTTTTT. Translated, it gives CASRGRATGELFF.